Listed below are T cell receptor beta chains from one sample, sequenced in a study of T cells in Graves' hyperthyroidism and ophthalmopathy. TCRdb re-analysed the multiplex PCR reads in MiXCR, keeping a single row per CDR3 protein. Counted here are 200,000 to 250,000 distinct CDR3 sequences, about 16% occurring once; the ten biggest clones make up around two fifths. The sequenced material came from blood. These receptors all come from a man aged 35-49 years with Graves' hyperthyroidism. Both conserved end residues are part of each CDR3. A D gene is named only where the DNA matches it firmly. Size values are once, few and many counts, or a class for expanded clones, and some rows have none.

v_call: TRBV28
j_call: TRBJ2-1
cdr3_length: 13
d_call: TRBD1
clone_size: NA
cdr3_aa: CASRRQGGNEQFF
cdr3_nt: TGTGCCAGCAGGCGACAGGGGGGGAATGAGCAGTTCTTC

v_call: TRBV11-2
j_call: TRBJ2-1
cdr3_length: 15
d_call: NA
clone_size: many
cdr3_aa: CASSLNRQSNNEQFF
cdr3_nt: TGTGCCAGCAGCTTAAATCGACAGAGCAACAATGAGCAGTTCTTC

v_call: TRBV7-8
j_call: TRBJ2-7
cdr3_length: 16
d_call: TRBD1
clone_size: NA
cdr3_aa: CASSINRDRGDYEQYF
cdr3_nt: TGTGCCAGCAGCATAAACCGGGACAGGGGGGATTACGAGCAGTACTTC

v_call: TRBV18
j_call: TRBJ1-1
cdr3_length: 13
d_call: NA
clone_size: many
cdr3_aa: CASSPQTNTEAFF
cdr3_nt: TGTGCCAGCTCACCCCAGACGAACACTGAAGCTTTCTTT

v_call: TRBV11-2
j_call: TRBJ1-3
cdr3_length: 18
d_call: NA
clone_size: few
cdr3_aa: CASSSPRRRRLSGNTIYF
cdr3_nt: TGTGCCAGCAGCTCCCCCCGCCGAAGGCGCCTCTCTGGAAACACCATATATTTT

v_call: TRBV19
j_call: TRBJ2-7
cdr3_length: 14
d_call: NA
clone_size: many
cdr3_aa: CASSIPGISYEQYF
cdr3_nt: TGTGCCAGTAGTATCCCAGGGATCTCCTACGAGCAGTACTTC

v_call: TRBV27
j_call: TRBJ2-1
cdr3_length: 15
d_call: TRBD1
clone_size: many
cdr3_aa: CASSSGTGSQDEQFF
cdr3_nt: TGTGCCAGCAGTTCTGGGACAGGGAGTCAGGATGAGCAGTTCTTC

v_call: TRBV10-3
j_call: TRBJ2-7
cdr3_length: 13
d_call: NA
clone_size: many
cdr3_aa: CATMDSMTYEQYF
cdr3_nt: TGTGCCACTATGGACTCAATGACCTACGAGCAGTACTTC

v_call: TRBV7-3
j_call: TRBJ2-1
cdr3_length: 16
d_call: NA
clone_size: many
cdr3_aa: CASSPKADRGDNEQFF
cdr3_nt: TGTGCCAGCAGCCCCAAAGCGGACAGAGGCGACAATGAGCAGTTCTTC

v_call: TRBV7-3
j_call: TRBJ2-2
cdr3_length: 14
d_call: TRBD1
clone_size: NA
cdr3_aa: CASSKGARAGELFF
cdr3_nt: TGTGCCAGCAGCAAGGGGGCGCGGGCCGGGGAGCTGTTTTTT

v_call: TRBV20-1
j_call: TRBJ1-6
cdr3_length: 15
d_call: NA
clone_size: NA
cdr3_aa: CSAGFGGRQLSPLHF
cdr3_nt: TGCAGTGCTGGATTCGGGGGACGCCAACTGTCACCCCTCCACTTT

v_call: TRBV7-6
j_call: TRBJ2-3
cdr3_length: 13
d_call: NA
clone_size: NA
cdr3_aa: CASSLGEADTQYF
cdr3_nt: TGTGCCAGCAGCTTAGGGGAGGCGGATACGCAGTATTTT